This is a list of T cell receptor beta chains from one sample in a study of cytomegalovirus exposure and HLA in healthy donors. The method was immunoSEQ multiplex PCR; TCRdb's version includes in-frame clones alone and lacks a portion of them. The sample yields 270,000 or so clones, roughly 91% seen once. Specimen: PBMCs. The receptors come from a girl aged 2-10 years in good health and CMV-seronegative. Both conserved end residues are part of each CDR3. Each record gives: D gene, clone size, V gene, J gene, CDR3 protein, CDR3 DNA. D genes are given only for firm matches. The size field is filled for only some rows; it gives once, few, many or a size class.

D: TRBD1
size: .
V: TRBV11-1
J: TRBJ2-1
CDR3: CASSVGQAPYNEQFF
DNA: TGTGCCAGCAGCGTGGGACAGGCACCCTACAATGAGCAGTTCTTC

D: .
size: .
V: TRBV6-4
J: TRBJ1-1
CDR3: CASKADPNLEAFF
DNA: TGTGCCAGCAAAGCGGACCCCAACCTTGAAGCTTTCTTT

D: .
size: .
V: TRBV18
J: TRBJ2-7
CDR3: CASSRSSSDIYEQYF
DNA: TGTGCCAGCTCTCGATCCTCTAGCGACATTTACGAGCAGTACTTC

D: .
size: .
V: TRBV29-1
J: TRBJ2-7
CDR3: CSVVSGDSYEQYF
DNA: TGCAGCGTTGTTTCGGGTGACTCCTACGAGCAGTACTTC

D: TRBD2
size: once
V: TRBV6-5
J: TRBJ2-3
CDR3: CASSWGGNPTDTQYF
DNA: TGTGCCAGCAGTTGGGGGGGGAACCCCACAGATACGCAGTATTTT

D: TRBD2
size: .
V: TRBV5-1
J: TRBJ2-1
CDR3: CASSKGTSGYNEQFF
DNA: TGCGCCAGCAGCAAAGGGACTAGCGGTTACAATGAGCAGTTCTTC

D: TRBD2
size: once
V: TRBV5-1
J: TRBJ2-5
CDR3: CASSQGLIQETQYF
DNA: TGCGCCAGCAGCCAGGGACTAATACAAGAGACCCAGTACTTC

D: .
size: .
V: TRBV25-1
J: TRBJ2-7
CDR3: CASSALDSSYEQYF
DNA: TGTGCCAGCAGTGCTTTGGACAGTTCCTACGAGCAGTACTTC

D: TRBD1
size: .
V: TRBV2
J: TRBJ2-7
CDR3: CASSWGQQVLVIYEQYF
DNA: TGTGCCAGCAGTTGGGGACAGCAAGTTTTGGTCATCTACGAGCAGTACTTC

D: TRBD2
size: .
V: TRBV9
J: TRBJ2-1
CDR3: CASSLRAAGGNNEQFF
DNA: TGTGCCAGCAGCCTCAGAGCAGCGGGAGGAAACAATGAGCAGTTCTTC

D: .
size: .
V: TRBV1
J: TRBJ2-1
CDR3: CTSSQDRKREDHNEQFF
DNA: TGCACCAGCAGCCAAGATAGAAAGCGGGAGGATCACAATGAGCAGTTCTTC

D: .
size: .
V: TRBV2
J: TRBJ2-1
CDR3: CASRKDSHEQFF
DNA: TGTGCCAGCAGGAAAGACTCCCATGAGCAGTTCTTC

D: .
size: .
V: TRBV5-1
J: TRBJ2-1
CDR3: CASSLAGSQPFGPYNEQFF
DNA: TGCGCCAGCAGCTTGGCCGGGTCGCAGCCGTTTGGCCCATACAATGAGCAGTTCTTC

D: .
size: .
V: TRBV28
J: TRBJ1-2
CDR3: CASSFQEGGYTF
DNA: TGTGCCAGCAGTTTTCAGGAGGGCGGCTACACCTTC

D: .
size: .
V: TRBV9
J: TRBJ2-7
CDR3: CASSVTTGPSYEQYF
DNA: TGTGCCAGCAGCGTGACGACAGGCCCTTCCTACGAGCAGTACTTC

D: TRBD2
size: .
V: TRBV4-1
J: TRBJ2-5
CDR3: CASSPTGAGGPVETQHF
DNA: TGCGCCAGCAGCCCCACTGGGGCGGGGGGGCCGGTGGAGACCCAGCACTTC

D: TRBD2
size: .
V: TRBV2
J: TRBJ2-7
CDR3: CAGVPGLAEADGYEQYF
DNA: TGTGCCGGAGTTCCGGGACTAGCGGAGGCCGATGGATACGAGCAGTACTTC

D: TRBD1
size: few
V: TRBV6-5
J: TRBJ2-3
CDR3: CASRRTGGASDTQYF
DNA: TGTGCCAGCAGACGGACAGGGGGCGCGTCAGATACGCAGTATTTT

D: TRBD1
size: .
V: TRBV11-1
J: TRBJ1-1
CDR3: CASSSPRTGDSMNTEAFF
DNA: TGTGCCAGCAGCTCCCCGCGGACAGGAGACTCCATGAACACTGAAGCTTTCTTT

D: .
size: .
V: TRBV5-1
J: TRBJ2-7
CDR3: CASQWSRDYEQYF
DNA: TGCGCCAGCCAGTGGAGCAGGGATTACGAGCAGTACTTC

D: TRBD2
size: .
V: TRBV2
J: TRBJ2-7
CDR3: CASMGLSIYEQYF
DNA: TGTGCCAGTATGGGACTATCCATCTACGAGCAGTACTTC

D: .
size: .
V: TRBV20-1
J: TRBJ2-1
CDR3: CSAYGDSQFF
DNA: TGCAGTGCTTACGGGGACTCCCAGTTCTTC

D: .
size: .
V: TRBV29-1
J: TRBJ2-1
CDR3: CSVGGYNEQFF
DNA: TGCAGCGTTGGAGGATACAATGAGCAGTTCTTC

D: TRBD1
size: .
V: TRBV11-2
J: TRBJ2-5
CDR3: CASTPDRALQETQYF
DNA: TGTGCCAGCACCCCGGACAGGGCGCTCCAAGAGACCCAGTACTTC

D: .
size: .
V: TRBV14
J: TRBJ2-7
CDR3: CASSQAPVAYEQYF
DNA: TGTGCCAGCAGCCAAGCGCCGGTAGCTTACGAGCAGTACTTC

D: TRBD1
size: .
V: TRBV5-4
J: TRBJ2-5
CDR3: CASSLYRGREETQYF
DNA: TGTGCCAGCAGCCTATACAGGGGGCGGGAGGAGACCCAGTACTTC

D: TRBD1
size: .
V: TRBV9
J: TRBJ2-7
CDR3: CASSVGTASEEQYF
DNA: TGTGCCAGCAGCGTCGGGACAGCCTCCGAGGAGCAGTACTTC

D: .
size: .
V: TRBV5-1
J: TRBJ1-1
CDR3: CASSGGYMNTEAFF
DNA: TGCGCCAGCAGCGGAGGGTACATGAACACTGAAGCTTTCTTT